This TCR beta chain was retrieved from a study of T cells in Graves' hyperthyroidism and ophthalmopathy. Looking at the study overall: The initial diagnosis was the point when peripheral blood was collected, ahead of any treatment. Study results and limitations: Blood also contained most expanded thyroid clonotypes above 0.001. From stable hyperthyroidism, ophthalmopathy was separated by a 13 V-J model. The model anticipated ophthalmopathy a median approximately 6.6 months pre-onset.

This clonotype was recorded many times. Its cognate antigen is unknown. Germline V gene sequence: CDR1 GTSNPN, CDR2 SVGIG (reference sequence). The CDR3 consists of 15 residues. Trimming removed 2 bases at V and 2 bases at J, with 13 bases between. The CDR3 regions of TCR beta were amplified from RNA transcripts. The HTBI primer set was used in a first-round RT-PCR of the TCR CDR3. TCRdb reanalysed the multiplex PCR reads using MiXCR and keeps one entry per CDR3 protein. In the table there are fewer than 500,000 distinct CDR3 sequences, roughly 15% of which are singletons. The chain joins TRBV30 to TRBJ1-5, with D unclear. This receptor was identified in a young woman with Graves' ophthalmopathy. Sequencing input: blood. CDR3 DNA: TGTGCCTGGAGTCTCGGTGGGCTTGGCAATCAGCCCCAGCATTTT. This codes for CAWSLGGLGNQPQHF.